A selection of T cell receptor beta chains follows, all from one sample in a study of CD8+ T cells in alopecia areata. The data were produced by immunoSEQ multiplex PCR, yet TCRdb's version contains in-frame clones alone and is incomplete. Found here are around 250,000 clones, under 70% of them singletons; the top ten hold approximately 1.2%. The specimen was CD4+ T cells sorted from blood, collected at week 0. These receptors originate from a human donor with alopecia areata. The CDR3 runs from the conserved cysteine through the conserved F or W. The order of the fields is V gene, D gene, CDR3 length, clone size, J gene, CDR3 DNA, CDR3 protein. A D gene is named only where the DNA matches it firmly. A clone size is listed for some rows: how often the clone was seen (once, few, many), or a class if it is expanded.

TRBV29-1	.	12	.	TRBJ2-3	TGCAGCGTTGATGGGGGGAGAGATACGCAGTATTTT	CSVDGGRDTQYF
TRBV11-1	.	13	.	TRBJ1-6	TGTGCCAGCAGCCCCACCAGGGATTCACCCCTCCACTTT	CASSPTRDSPLHF
TRBV29-1	.	15	few	TRBJ2-7	TGCAGCGTCGTGTGGCGCGCCGCAGCAACCTACGAGCAGTACTTC	CSVVWRAAATYEQYF
TRBV6-5	TRBD1	15	.	TRBJ1-5	TGTGCCAGCACCCCGGACAGGGGTGGCAATCAGCCCCAGCATTTT	CASTPDRGGNQPQHF
TRBV11-2	TRBD1	15	few	TRBJ1-4	TGTGCCAGCAGCCCCGTGACAGGGGGATATGAAAAACTGTTTTTT	CASSPVTGGYEKLFF
TRBV9	.	13	.	TRBJ2-5	TGTGCCAGCAGCACCGGGACAAAAGAGACCCAGTACTTC	CASSTGTKETQYF
TRBV27	.	11	.	TRBJ2-7	TGTGCCAGCATGGGGGTAGGCCAGCAGTACTTC	CASMGVGQQYF
TRBV4-3	.	16	.	TRBJ2-1	TGCGCCAGCAGCCAAGATGTGGCAAATCCCTACAATGAGCAGTTCTTC	CASSQDVANPYNEQFF
TRBV25-1	TRBD1	17	.	TRBJ1-6	TGTGCCAGCAGCCCCCGGGACAGGGGGTCCTATAATTCACCCCTCCACTTT	CASSPRDRGSYNSPLHF
TRBV11-2	TRBD2	17	few	TRBJ2-3	TGTGCCAGCAGCTTAGTACGGAGCGGGGGGCCGGGGAGTACGCAGTATTTT	CASSLVRSGGPGSTQYF
TRBV30	TRBD1	14	.	TRBJ1-5	TGTGCCTGGAGCCCGGGACAGCCTCCCCAGCCCCAGCATTTT	CAWSPGQPPQPQHF
TRBV7-2	TRBD2	14	.	TRBJ2-2	TGTGCCCAGGTCGATAGCGGGGCGGACGGGGAGCTGTTTTTT	CAQVDSGADGELFF
TRBV11-2	TRBD2	19	few	TRBJ2-5	TGTGCCAGCAGCTTAGCGGTAACCGGGACTAGCGGGCCCGTGGGGACCCAGTACTTC	CASSLAVTGTSGPVGTQYF
TRBV29-1	TRBD1	13	.	TRBJ2-7	TGCAGCGCTGGGGGACAGGGCACCTACGAGCAGTACTTC	CSAGGQGTYEQYF
TRBV2	.	15	few	TRBJ1-1	TGTGCCAGCAGTGAAGTTTTGGGACAGAACACTGAAGCTTTCTTT	CASSEVLGQNTEAFF
TRBV29-1	.	12	few	TRBJ2-3	TGCAGCGTTGAAGACCAGGGAGATACGCAGTATTTT	CSVEDQGDTQYF
TRBV15	.	13	few	TRBJ2-6	TGTGCCACCCGCGACTCTGGGGCCAACGTCCTGACTTTC	CATRDSGANVLTF
TRBV5-1	TRBD1	15	.	TRBJ1-4	TGCGCCAGCAGCGGATACAGGGGACCTAATGAAAAACTGTTTTTT	CASSGYRGPNEKLFF
TRBV29-1	.	12	.	TRBJ1-4	TGCAGCGTTGGGGATTCGTCCGAAAAACTGTTTTTT	CSVGDSSEKLFF
TRBV7-2	.	11	few	TRBJ2-3	TGTGCCAGCAGCCGGGGGGATACGCAGTATTTT	CASSRGDTQYF
TRBV18	.	13	.	TRBJ2-1	TGTGCCAGCTCACCAAGTACCTACAATGAGCAGTTCTTC	CASSPSTYNEQFF
TRBV5-4	.	14	.	TRBJ1-4	TGTGCCAGCAGCTTGCCAGGGACTAATGAAAAACTGTTTTTT	CASSLPGTNEKLFF
TRBV15	.	13	.	TRBJ1-2	TGTGCCACCAGCGGCGGCGAGGACTATGGCTACACCTTC	CATSGGEDYGYTF
TRBV23-1	.	15	.	TRBJ2-4	TGCGCCAGCAGTCCAACCCTTGAGGCACCAAACATTCAGTACTTC	CASSPTLEAPNIQYF